This TCR beta chain was sequenced during a study of blood T cell repertoires in COVID-19. Overall study context: Sample material is recorded as cDNA or gDNA derived from T cells, B-cell-depleted T cells, or PBMCs.

Here immunoSEQ multiplex PCR was the method, and the copy in TCRdb shows in-frame clones only, minus some. This table holds 200,000 to 250,000 clones, approximately 86% found once. V was trimmed by 4 bases and J by 0 bases, leaving 19 bases between them. This CDR3 spans 18 amino acids. CDR1 and CDR2 from the germline V gene are PRHDT and FYEKMQ (reference sequence). The rearrangement uses TRBV13 and TRBJ1-3; the D gene is possibly TRBD1 (5 bases). The source of this sequence is a man between 18 and 35 years old with active or convalescent COVID-19. The sequenced sample was peripheral blood. CDR3 sequence (DNA): TGTGCCAGCAGCTATCGTCGTAACAGGATGAACTCTGGAAACACCATATATTTT. Translating it yields CASSYRRNRMNSGNTIYF.